This TCR beta chain comes out of a study of identical twins. Study conclusions and caveats: The authors drew conclusions from cross-sectional statistical analysis rather than following the same donors.

TCRdb re-called the 5' RACE reads with MiXCR, one entry per CDR3 protein. The table includes some 590,000 distinct CDR3 sequences, 9.6% detected once. Deletions cut 1 base from V and 8 bases from J, with 6 bases between. Germline V gene sequence: CDR1 SGHTA, CDR2 FQGNSA. This CDR3 is built from 13 residues. Turning to this clonotype: Its antigen is currently unknown.

In every case, the donor was a healthy Caucasian. This sample was shared with a second study, whose subject was yellow fever vaccine responses in identical twins.

The genes are TRBV7-2 and TRBJ1-6, with D uncertain. Sequences were obtained from PBMCs. This receptor was identified in a woman aged 18 to 35 in good health. In nucleotides, the CDR3 is TGTGCCAGCAGCTTAGTCGGCGATTCACCCCTCCACTTT. Residues: CASSLVGDSPLHF.